This TCR beta chain stems from a study of cytomegalovirus exposure and HLA in healthy donors. Use of 60 Vbeta and 13 Jbeta primers characterized the PCR. This table comes from immunoSEQ multiplex PCR, and its TCRdb copy is limited to in-frame clones, with some not included. The sample consists of under 150,000 clones, 60% to 70% of them appearing once. The CDR3 consists of 12 residues. Trimming cost V 0 bases and J 8 bases, with 5 bases left between them. CDR1 is SGDLS, CDR2 YYNGEE, per germline. The chain joins TRBV9 to TRBJ1-4; D is ambiguous. The sample was PBMCs. The TCR sequence derives from a middle-aged woman in good health and CMV-seropositive. CDR3 nucleotides: TGTGCCAGCAGCGTAGATGGCGAAAAACTGTTTTTT. Translation gives CASSVDGEKLFF.